This T cell receptor beta chain emerged from a study of response to subunit inactivated influenza vaccine (dated by TCRdb to between 2018 and 2020). With regard to the full study: The study used deep quantitative T cell receptor repertoire profiling to track responses to a trivalent subunit inactivated influenza vaccine.

Overall study outcomes, separate from this receptor: The authors proposed that each seasonal influenza vaccination may bring in only a limited number of new T cells.

Measured from the cysteine to the phenylalanine, the CDR3 is 12 residues long. The retained sequence is limited to the CDR3, 36 bases, with the frame set at the first base. The germline V gene (reference sequence) gives CDR1 as GTSNPN and CDR2 as SVGIG. Cut back by 1 base and 4 bases, the V and J ends lie 7 bases apart. Note on this clonotype: Its antigen remains unidentified. Base qualities are not at hand, and no much larger clone is one base apart.

Libraries were constructed by RT-PCR. TCRdb records Illumina HiSeq 2500 as the sequencer. The public reads were quality trimmed at Q25 with fastp and then assembled into clones with MiXCR by TCRdb, keeping productive beta chains. Identical CDR3 protein sequences are pooled into one entry, listed with their most common genes and DNA. This sample comprises some 500,000 distinct CDR3 sequences, around 25% of them detected only once. The ten largest make up about 1.9% of the sample. The sequence derives from a man aged 45-60 years who received an inactivated influenza vaccine. Donor details come from another sample of the same person, matched by shared clones. This specimen consisted of CD4+ T cells sorted from PBMCs, obtained 5 days after vaccination. The chain joins TRBV30 to TRBJ1-1, with a weak D call of TRBD1 (6 bases match). The DNA reads TGTGCCTGGAGTGACAGGGTCACTGAAGCTTTCTTT. This yields the protein CAWSDRVTEAFF.